This T cell receptor beta chain was captured by sequencing in a study of blood T cell repertoires in COVID-19 (dated by TCRdb to about 2020). Looking at the study overall: Samples covering the acute and convalescent phases of COVID-19 were provided by collaborators in the United States, Italy and Spain. The material from the prospective study consisted of cDNA or gDNA derived from T cells, B-cell-depleted T cells, or PBMCs. The dataset comprised deeply sampled blood TCRbeta repertoires from subjects exposed to, actively infected with, or recovered from COVID-19. The repertoires were released in a freely available public database intended as a resource for research on the immune response to SARS-CoV-2. Samples were obtained from the ongoing ImmuneRACE study (first 160 participants) and from over 1,000 subjects provided by 6 global collaborators. A de-identified subject ID, COVID-19 status, age in years and sex were almost always included in the sample metadata. HLA class I and class II types, where available, came from metadata supplied by the sample provider rather than from assay-based typing. Results and caveats for the whole study, not just this receptor: The amount of clinical and demographic metadata varied by source and participant and was provided uncurated.

A second Seattle source provided samples from volunteer blood donors who had recovered from COVID-19. Each collaborating institution followed its own protocols to collect whole blood in K2EDTA tubes. For TCRbeta analysis, collaborator samples were shipped as frozen whole blood, as isolated PBMCs, or as DNA extracted from either sample type. Trimming takes 1 base from V and 10 bases from J, and the germline ends sit 24 bases apart. The CDR3 has 17 amino acids, counting the end cysteine and phenylalanine. The CDR3 DNA has 51 bases and is translated from base 1. The CDR1 and CDR2 encoded by the germline V gene are KGHDR and SFDVKD. The immunoSEQ Assay, a bias-controlled multiplex PCR, was used to amplify TCRbeta CDR3 regions from genomic DNA. Per the source publication's procedure: Within the assay, amplification of reference gene primers was used to estimate how many nucleated cells each sample contained. Sequence reads were collapsed and filtered to measure the absolute abundance of every unique TCRbeta CDR3 rearrangement. For each sample, productive Simpson clonality was calculated as the square root of Simpson's diversity index over productive rearrangements. Imported from immuneACCESS, the table was reduced by TCRdb to in-frame sequences with V and J called. These copies leave out some clones; in studies compared against another copy, an unresolved V gene accounts for under half, and the cause of the remainder is not known. V, J and clone size are those of that table, while D and trimming were read from the DNA. This sample has hundreds of thousands of clones in its table, and under 95% of those were observed once. Clones ranked in the top ten supply less than 3.5% of the sample.

For this clone: Its antigen remains undetermined. No much larger clone exists at a distance of one base, and base qualities are not known.

Sequencing was carried out using peripheral blood. The chain is encoded by TRBV24-1 joined to TRBJ1-2, with no confidently assigned D gene. The clonotype originates from a woman between 18 and 30 years old who had recovered from COVID-19. Here is the DNA: TGTGCCACCAGTGATTTAGATATGGCGGATTCGCTGGCTGTCTACACCTTC. The translation is CATSDLDMADSLAVYTF.